The entry below describes one TCR beta chain. Its target is not known. MiXCR was run by TCRdb on the RT-PCR reads, yielding one entry per CDR3 protein. The sample contains some 480,000 distinct CDR3 sequences, about 10% of which appear only once. This sample was included in a study of response to subunit inactivated influenza vaccine. Findings and caveats of the study: Authors suggested few new T cells are recruited by each seasonal influenza vaccination.

This TCR came from a man between 50 and 59 years old who received an inactivated influenza vaccine. The specimen was PBMCs from blood, collected roughly 6 weeks after vaccination.

The CDR3, as DNA: TGTGCCAGCAGTGAACTAGCCCCGGGCACCGGGGAGCTGTTTTTT. It translates to CASSELAPGTGELFF. This chain joins TRBV6-1 and TRBJ2-2, with D perhaps matching TRBD2 (5 bases). V lost 2 bases, J lost 4 bases, and 11 bases lay in between. This CDR3 has 15 amino acids. Germline CDR1 reads MNHNS; CDR2 reads SASEGT.